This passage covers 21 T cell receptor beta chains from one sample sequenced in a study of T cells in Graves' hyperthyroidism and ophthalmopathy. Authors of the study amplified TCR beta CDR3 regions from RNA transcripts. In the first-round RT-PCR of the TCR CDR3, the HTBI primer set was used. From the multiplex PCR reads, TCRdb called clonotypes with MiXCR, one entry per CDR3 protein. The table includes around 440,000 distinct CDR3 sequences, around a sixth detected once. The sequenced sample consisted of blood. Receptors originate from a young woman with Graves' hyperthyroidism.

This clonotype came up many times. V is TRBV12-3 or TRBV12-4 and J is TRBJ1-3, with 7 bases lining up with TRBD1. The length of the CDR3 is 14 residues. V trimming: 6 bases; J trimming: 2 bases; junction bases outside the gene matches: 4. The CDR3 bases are TGTGCCAGCAGCCGGGACAGACCTGGAAACACCATATATTTT. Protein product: CASSRDRPGNTIYF.

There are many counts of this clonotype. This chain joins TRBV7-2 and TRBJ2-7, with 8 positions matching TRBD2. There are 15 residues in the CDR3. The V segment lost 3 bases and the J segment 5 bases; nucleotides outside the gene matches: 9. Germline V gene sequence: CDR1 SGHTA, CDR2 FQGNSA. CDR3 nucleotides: TGTGCCAGCAGCTTTACGAGCGGGAGCGGTAACGAGCAGTACTTC. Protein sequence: CASSFTSGSGNEQYF.

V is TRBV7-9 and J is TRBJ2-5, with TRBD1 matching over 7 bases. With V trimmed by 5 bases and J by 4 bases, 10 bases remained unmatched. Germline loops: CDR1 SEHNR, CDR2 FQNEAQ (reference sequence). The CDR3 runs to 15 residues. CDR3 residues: CASSRQTGLRETQYF. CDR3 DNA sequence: TGTGCCAGCAGCCGACAGACAGGGCTGCGAGAGACCCAGTACTTC.

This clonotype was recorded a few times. The CDR3 reads CASSPGLGRSGANVLTF. The CDR3 DNA sequence: TGTGCCAGCAGCCCGGGACTAGGAAGATCTGGGGCCAACGTCCTGACTTTC. V and J are TRBV2 and TRBJ2-6, with 8 bases fitting TRBD2. V was pared by 6 bases and J by 1 base, with 8 bases of the junction left unmatched. Germline CDR1 is SNHLY and CDR2 is FYNNEI. The CDR3 has 17 residues.

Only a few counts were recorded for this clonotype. The CDR3 sequence is CASSFTAVQETQYF. The CDR3 DNA follows: TGTGCCAGCAGTTTCACGGCGGTACAAGAGACCCAGTACTTC. V is TRBV28 and J is TRBJ2-5; D unclear. The V end lost 3 bases, the J end lost 2 bases, and 10 bases lay between the germline ends. In germline, CDR1 is MDHEN, CDR2 SYDVKM. The CDR3 has 14 residues.

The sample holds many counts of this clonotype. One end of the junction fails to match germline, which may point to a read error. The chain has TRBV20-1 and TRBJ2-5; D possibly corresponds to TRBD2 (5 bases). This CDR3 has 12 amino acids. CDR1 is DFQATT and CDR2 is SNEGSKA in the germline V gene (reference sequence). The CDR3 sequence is CSARAKLEAQYF. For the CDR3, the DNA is TGCAGTGCTAGAGCTAAACTAGAGGCCCAGTACTTC.

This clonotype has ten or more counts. The CDR3 sequence is CASSLREGNYGYTF. In nucleotides, the CDR3 is TGTGCCAGCAGCTTGAGGGAGGGCAACTATGGCTACACCTTC. The gene calls are TRBV7-9 and TRBJ1-2, with unresolved D. Trimming cost V 3 bases and J 2 bases, with 10 bases left between them. Germline V gives CDR1 SEHNR, CDR2 FQNEAQ (reference sequence). The CDR3 extends over 14 amino acids.

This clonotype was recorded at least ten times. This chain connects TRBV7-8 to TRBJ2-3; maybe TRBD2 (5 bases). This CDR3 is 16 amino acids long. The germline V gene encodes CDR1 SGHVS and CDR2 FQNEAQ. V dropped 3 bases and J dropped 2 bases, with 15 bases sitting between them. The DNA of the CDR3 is TGTGCCAGCAGCTTGACCCAGGACTCGTTCACAGATACGCAGTATTTT. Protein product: CASSLTQDSFTDTQYF.

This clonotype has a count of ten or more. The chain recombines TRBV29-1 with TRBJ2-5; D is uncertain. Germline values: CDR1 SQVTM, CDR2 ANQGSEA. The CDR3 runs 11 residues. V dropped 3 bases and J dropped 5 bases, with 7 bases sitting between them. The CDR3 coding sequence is TGCAGCGTTGACTCTGGGGAGACCCAGTACTTC. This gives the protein CSVDSGETQYF.

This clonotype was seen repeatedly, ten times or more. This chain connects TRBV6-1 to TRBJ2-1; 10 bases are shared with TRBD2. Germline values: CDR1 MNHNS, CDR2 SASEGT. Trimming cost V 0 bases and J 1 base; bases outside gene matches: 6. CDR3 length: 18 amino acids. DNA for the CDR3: TGTGCCAGCAGTGAAGCGAGCGGGAGGGCCCGATCCTACAATGAGCAGTTCTTC. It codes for CASSEASGRARSYNEQFF.

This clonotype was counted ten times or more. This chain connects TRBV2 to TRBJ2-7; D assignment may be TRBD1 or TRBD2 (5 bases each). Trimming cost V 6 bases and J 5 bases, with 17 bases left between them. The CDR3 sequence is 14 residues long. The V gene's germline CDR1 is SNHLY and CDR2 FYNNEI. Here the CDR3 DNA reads TGTGCCAGCAGCCTCTCCACACAGGAGGACGAGCAGTACTTC. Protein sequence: CASSLSTQEDEQYF.

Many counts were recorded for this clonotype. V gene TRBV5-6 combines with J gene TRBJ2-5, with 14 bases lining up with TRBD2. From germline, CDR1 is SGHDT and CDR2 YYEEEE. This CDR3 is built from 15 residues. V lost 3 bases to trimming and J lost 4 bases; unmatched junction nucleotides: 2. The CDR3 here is CASSYGLAGGETQYF. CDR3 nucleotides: TGTGCCAGCAGCTACGGACTAGCGGGGGGAGAGACCCAGTACTTC. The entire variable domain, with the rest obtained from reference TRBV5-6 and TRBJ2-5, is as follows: DAGVTQSPTHLIKTRGQQVTLRCSPKSGHDTVSWYQQALGQGPQFIFQYYEEEERQRGNFPDRFSGHQFPNYSSELNVNALLLGDSALYLCASSYGLAGGETQYFGPGTRLLVL.

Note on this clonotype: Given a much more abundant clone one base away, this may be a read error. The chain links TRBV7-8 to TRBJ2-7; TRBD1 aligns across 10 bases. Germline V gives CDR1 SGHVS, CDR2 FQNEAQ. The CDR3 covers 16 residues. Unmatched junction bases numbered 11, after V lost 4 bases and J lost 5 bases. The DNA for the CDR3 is TGTGCCAGCAGCTCAAGGCGGGGGACAGGGGCCCACGAGCAGTACTTC. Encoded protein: CASSSRRGTGAHEQYF.

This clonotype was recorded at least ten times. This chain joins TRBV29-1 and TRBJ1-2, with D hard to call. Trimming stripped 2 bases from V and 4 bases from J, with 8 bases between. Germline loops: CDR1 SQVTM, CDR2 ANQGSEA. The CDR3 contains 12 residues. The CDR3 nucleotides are TGCAGCGTTGAACTACAGCTCTATGGCTACACCTTC. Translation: CSVELQLYGYTF.

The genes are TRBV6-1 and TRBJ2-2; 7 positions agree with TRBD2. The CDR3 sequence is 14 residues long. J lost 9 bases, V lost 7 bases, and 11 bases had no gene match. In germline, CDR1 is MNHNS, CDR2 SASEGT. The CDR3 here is CASTFGLDSRELFF. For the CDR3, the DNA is TGTGCCAGCACCTTCGGACTAGATAGCAGGGAGCTGTTTTTT.

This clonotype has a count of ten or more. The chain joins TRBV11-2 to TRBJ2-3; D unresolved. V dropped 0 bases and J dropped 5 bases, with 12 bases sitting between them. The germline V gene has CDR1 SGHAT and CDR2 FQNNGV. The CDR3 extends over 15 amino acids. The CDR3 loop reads CASSLDLSRVDTQYF. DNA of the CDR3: TGTGCCAGCAGCTTAGATCTCAGTCGGGTAGATACGCAGTATTTT.

As DNA, the CDR3 is TGTGCCAGCAGTTATGGGACTAGCGGGGTGCTTGAGCAGTTCTTC. Translated: CASSYGTSGVLEQFF. The V and J genes are TRBV6-1 and TRBJ2-1, with 13 bases matching TRBD2. The CDR3 contains 15 residues. Germline V gene lookup returns CDR1 MNHNS and CDR2 SASEGT. V lost 5 bases and J lost 9; bases outside the gene matches: 7.

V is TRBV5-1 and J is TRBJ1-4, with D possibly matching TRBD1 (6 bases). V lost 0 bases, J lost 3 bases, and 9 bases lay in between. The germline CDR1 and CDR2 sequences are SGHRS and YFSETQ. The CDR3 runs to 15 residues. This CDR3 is CASSLARGSNEKLFF. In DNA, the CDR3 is TGCGCCAGCAGCTTGGCCAGGGGTTCTAATGAAAAACTGTTTTTT. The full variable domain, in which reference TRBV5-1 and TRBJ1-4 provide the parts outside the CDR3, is KAGVTQTPRYLIKTRGQQVTLSCSPISGHRSVSWYQQTPGQGLQFLFEYFSETQRNKGNFPGRFSGRQFSNSRSEMNVSTLELGDSALYLCASSLARGSNEKLFFGSGTQLSVL.

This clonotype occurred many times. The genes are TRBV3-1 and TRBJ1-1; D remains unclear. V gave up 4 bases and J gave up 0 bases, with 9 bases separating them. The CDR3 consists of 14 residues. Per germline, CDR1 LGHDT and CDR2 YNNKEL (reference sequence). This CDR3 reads CASSRAQLNTEAFF. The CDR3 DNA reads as TGTGCCAGCAGCCGAGCACAGCTGAACACTGAAGCTTTCTTT.

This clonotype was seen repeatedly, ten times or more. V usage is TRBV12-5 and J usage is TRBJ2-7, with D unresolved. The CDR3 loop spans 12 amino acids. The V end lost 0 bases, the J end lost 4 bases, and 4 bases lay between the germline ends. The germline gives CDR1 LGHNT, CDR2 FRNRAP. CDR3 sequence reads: CASGLVWYEQYF. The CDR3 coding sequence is TGTGCTAGTGGTTTGGTATGGTACGAGCAGTACTTC.

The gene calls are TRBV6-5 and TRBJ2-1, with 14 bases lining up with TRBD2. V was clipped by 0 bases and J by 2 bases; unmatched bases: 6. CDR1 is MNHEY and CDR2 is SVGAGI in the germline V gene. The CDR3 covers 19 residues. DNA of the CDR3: TGTGCCAGCAGTTACTCGGCGACTAGCGGGGGGGCCCCCTACAATGAGCAGTTCTTC. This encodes CASSYSATSGGAPYNEQFF.